This entry lists 8 T cell receptor beta chains sequenced from one sample in a study of Graves' ophthalmopathy and Graves' hyperthyroidism (dated by TCRdb to the late 2010s). TCRdb names Illumina HiSeq 2000 as the instrument used. TCR beta CDR3 regions were amplified from RNA transcripts for repertoire sequencing. HTBI primers and the Qiagen OneStep RT-PCR kit were used in a first-round RT-PCR, which was followed by a second-round multiplex PCR, size selection and purification. TCRdb itself trimmed the public reads at Q25 with fastp, ran MiXCR and retained productive beta chains. CDR3 protein sequences are deduplicated, and each keeps its most common genes and DNA. Present in this sample are 650,000 to 800,000 distinct CDR3 sequences, just over 40% of which were seen just once. Clones ranked in the top ten supply 3% to 4% of the sample. The specimen was peripheral blood. The receptor set was obtained from an adult man with Graves' ophthalmopathy.

This clonotype was seen at least ten times. The chain couples TRBV5-6 to TRBJ1-4, with TRBD1 identical over 7 bases. Trimming cost V 0 bases and J 8 bases; bases outside gene matches: 4. Germline CDR1 SGHDT, CDR2 YYEEEE. This CDR3 is built from 14 residues. The chain's CDR3 is CASSLEGGREKLFF. The CDR3 DNA is TGTGCCAGCAGCTTGGAAGGGGGCAGGGAAAAACTGTTTTTT.

In its sample, this clonotype was seen once. This chain links TRBV5-1 with TRBJ2-3; D unclear. Deletions cut 1 base from V and 3 bases from J, with 9 bases between. Germline lookup yields CDR1 SGHRS and CDR2 YFSETQ. This CDR3 region has 14 residues. CDR3 region: CASSLRTQTDTQYF. CDR3 nucleotides: TGCGCCAGCAGCTTGAGGACGCAAACAGATACGCAGTATTTT.

This clonotype was seen at least ten times. The chain links TRBV2 to TRBJ1-5; D perhaps matches TRBD1 (6 bases). Looked up from germline, CDR1 is SNHLY and CDR2 is FYNNEI. The CDR3 totals 13 residues. Trimming took off 7 bases at V and 5 bases at J, with 12 bases between the two ends. The CDR3 protein is CASTTGFHQPQHF. The CDR3 region has the DNA TGTGCCAGCACCACAGGGTTTCATCAGCCCCAGCATTTT.

This clonotype was found many times. The V and J genes are TRBV6-5 and TRBJ1-1; D gene uncertain. CDR1 MNHEY and CDR2 SVGAGI come from the germline V gene. The CDR3 is 12 residues long. The V gene lost 7 bases and the J gene lost 0 bases, with 6 bases spanning the gap. DNA for the CDR3: TGTGCCAGCACCCGAATGAACACTGAAGCTTTCTTT. It specifies CASTRMNTEAFF.

This clonotype was recorded at least ten times. The rearrangement joins TRBV29-1 to TRBJ2-2, with a possible D match to TRBD1 (5 bases). The CDR3 spans 13 residues. Germline V lookup: CDR1 SQVTM, CDR2 ANQGSEA. V gave up 7 bases and J gave up 2 bases, with 11 bases separating them. The CDR3, as DNA: TGCAGCGCCGACAGTACTAACACCGGGGAGCTGTTTTTT. Protein product: CSADSTNTGELFF.

Remarks on this clonotype: No DNA is shown, since the ends of the CDR3 on it are uncertain; the CDR3 is the one TCRdb lists. V is TRBV12-3 or TRBV12-4 and J is TRBJ1-1. Ends included, the CDR3 has 22 residues. CDR3 region: CASSFDLCAWTPIRGGGTEAFF.

The chain joins TRBV20-1 to TRBJ1-1; TRBD1 is a possible D gene (6 bases). Trimming removed 3 bases at V and 1 base at J, with 9 bases between. The CDR3 sequence is 13 residues long. CDR1 is DFQATT and CDR2 is SNEGSKA in the germline V gene (reference sequence). The CDR3 sequence: CSASSDRNTEAFF. In DNA, the CDR3 is TGCAGTGCTAGTTCGGACAGGAACACTGAAGCTTTCTTT.

This rearrangement joins TRBV25-1 to TRBJ2-5, with a possible D match to TRBD1 (6 bases). The germline V gene has CDR1 MGHDK and CDR2 SYGVNS. The V gene lost 4 bases and the J gene lost 1 base, with 16 bases spanning the gap. The CDR3 is 16 amino acids. CDR3: CASSANPHRAQETQYF. For the CDR3, the DNA is TGTGCCAGCAGTGCTAACCCCCACAGGGCCCAAGAGACCCAGTACTTC.